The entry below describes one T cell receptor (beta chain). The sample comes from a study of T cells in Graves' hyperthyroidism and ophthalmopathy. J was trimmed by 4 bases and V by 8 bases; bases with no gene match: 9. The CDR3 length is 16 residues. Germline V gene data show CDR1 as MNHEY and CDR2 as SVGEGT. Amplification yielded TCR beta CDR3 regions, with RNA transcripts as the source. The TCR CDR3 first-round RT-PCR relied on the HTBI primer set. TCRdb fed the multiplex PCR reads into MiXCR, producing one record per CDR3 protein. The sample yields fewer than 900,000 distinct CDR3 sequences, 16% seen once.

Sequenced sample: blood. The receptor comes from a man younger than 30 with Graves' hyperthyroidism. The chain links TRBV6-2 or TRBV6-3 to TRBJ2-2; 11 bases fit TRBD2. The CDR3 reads CASGLAGWSFTGELFF. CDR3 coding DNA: TGTGCCAGCGGACTAGCGGGTTGGTCGTTCACCGGGGAGCTGTTTTTT.